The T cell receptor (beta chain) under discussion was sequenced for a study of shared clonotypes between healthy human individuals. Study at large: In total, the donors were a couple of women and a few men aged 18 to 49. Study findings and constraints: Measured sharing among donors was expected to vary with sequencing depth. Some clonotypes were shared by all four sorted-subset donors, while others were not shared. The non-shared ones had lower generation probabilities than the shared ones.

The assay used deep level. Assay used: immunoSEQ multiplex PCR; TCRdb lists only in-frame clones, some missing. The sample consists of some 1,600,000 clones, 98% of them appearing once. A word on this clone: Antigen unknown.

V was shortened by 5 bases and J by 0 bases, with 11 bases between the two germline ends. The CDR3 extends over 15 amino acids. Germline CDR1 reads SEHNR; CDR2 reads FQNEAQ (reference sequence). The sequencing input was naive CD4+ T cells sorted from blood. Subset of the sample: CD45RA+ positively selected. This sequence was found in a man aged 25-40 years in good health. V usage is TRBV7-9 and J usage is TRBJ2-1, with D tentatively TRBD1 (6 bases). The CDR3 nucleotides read TGTGCCAGCAGCAAAACAGGGAGCTCCTACAATGAGCAGTTCTTC. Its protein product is CASSKTGSSYNEQFF. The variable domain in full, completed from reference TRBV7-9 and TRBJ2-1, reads DTGVSQNPRHKITKRGQNVTFRCDPISEHNRLYWYRQTLGQGPEFLTYFQNEAQLEKSRLLSDRFSAERPKGSFSTLEIQRTEQGDSAMYLCASSKTGSSYNEQFFGPGTRLTVL.